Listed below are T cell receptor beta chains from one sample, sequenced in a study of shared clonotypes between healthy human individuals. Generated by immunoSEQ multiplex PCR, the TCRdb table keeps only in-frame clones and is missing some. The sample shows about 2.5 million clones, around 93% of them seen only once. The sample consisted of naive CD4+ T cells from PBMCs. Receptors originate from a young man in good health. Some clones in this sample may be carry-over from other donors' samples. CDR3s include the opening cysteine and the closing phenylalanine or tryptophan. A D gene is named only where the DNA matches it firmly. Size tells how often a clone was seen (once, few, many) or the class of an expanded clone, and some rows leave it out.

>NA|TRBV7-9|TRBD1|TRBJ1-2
CASSLEQGVGGYTF
TGTGCCAGCAGCTTGGAACAGGGGGTAGGTGGCTACACCTTC
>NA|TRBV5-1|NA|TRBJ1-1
CASSLDFRSNREGTEAFF
TGCGCCAGCAGCTTGGATTTTCGGTCCAATCGAGAAGGTACTGAAGCTTTCTTT
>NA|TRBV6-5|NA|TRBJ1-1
CASRGSGRGTEAFF
TGTGCCAGCAGGGGGTCAGGGAGAGGGACTGAAGCTTTCTTT
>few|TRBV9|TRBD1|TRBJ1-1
CASSAPTGVNTEAFF
TGTGCCAGCAGCGCTCCGACAGGGGTGAACACTGAAGCTTTCTTT
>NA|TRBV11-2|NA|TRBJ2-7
CASKPRGSSYEQYF
TGTGCCAGCAAACCAAGGGGGAGCTCCTACGAGCAGTACTTC
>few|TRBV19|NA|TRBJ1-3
CARSPGTGFGNTIYF
TGTGCCAGATCACCAGGGACGGGTTTTGGAAACACCATATATTTT
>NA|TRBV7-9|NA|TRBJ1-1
CASSLGTGAGTLVNTEAFF
TGTGCCAGCAGCTTAGGCACGGGGGCAGGAACATTGGTGAACACTGAAGCTTTCTTT
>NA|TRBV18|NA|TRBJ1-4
CASSPLYLTDDNEKLFF
TGTGCCAGCTCACCACTCTACCTGACGGACGATAATGAAAAACTGTTTTTT
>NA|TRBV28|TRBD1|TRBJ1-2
CASRARGLHGYTF
TGTGCCAGCAGGGCCAGGGGGCTACATGGCTACACCTTC
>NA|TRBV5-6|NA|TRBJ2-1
CASSLGRLSYNEQFF
TGTGCCAGCAGCTTGGGACGGCTATCCTACAATGAGCAGTTCTTC
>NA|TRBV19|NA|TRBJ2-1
CASRRGPSYNEQFF
TGTGCCAGTAGGCGGGGCCCATCATACAATGAGCAGTTCTTC
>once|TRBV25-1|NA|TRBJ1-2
CASSRPGVYGYTF
TGTGCCAGCAGTCGACCGGGGGTATATGGCTACACCTTC
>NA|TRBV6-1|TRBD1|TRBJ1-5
CASSEPWTGWEPQHF
TGTGCCAGCAGTGAACCTTGGACAGGTTGGGAGCCCCAGCATTTT
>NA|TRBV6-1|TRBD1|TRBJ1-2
CASSDWTGGTGYTF
TGTGCCAGCAGCGACTGGACAGGGGGCACTGGCTACACCTTC
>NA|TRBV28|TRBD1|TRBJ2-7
CASTPGGGRYEQYF
TGTGCCAGCACCCCAGGGGGCGGGCGGTACGAGCAGTACTTC
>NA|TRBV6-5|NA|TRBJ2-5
CASRSQGGRQETQYF
TGTGCCAGCAGGTCACAGGGAGGTCGGCAAGAGACCCAGTACTTC
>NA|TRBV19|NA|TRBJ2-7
CASSIGAGVYEQYF
TGTGCCAGTAGTATCGGGGCTGGCGTCTACGAGCAGTACTTC
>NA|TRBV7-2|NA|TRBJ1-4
CASSFIQGEKLFF
TGTGCCAGCAGCTTCATCCAGGGTGAAAAACTGTTTTTT
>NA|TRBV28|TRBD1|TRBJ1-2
CASSSDRGTYGYTF
TGTGCCAGCAGTTCAGACAGGGGAACCTATGGCTACACCTTC
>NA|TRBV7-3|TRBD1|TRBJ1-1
CASSVTGGANTEAFF
TGTGCCAGCAGCGTGACAGGGGGCGCGAACACTGAAGCTTTCTTT
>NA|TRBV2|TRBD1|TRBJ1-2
CASSVWTGTGNYGYTF
TGTGCCAGCAGTGTTTGGACAGGAACGGGTAACTATGGCTACACCTTC
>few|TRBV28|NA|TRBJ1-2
CASSPRGYGYTF
TGTGCCAGCAGTCCCAGGGGCTATGGCTACACCTTC
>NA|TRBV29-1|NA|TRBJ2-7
CSVGGAGYEQYF
TGCAGCGTTGGGGGAGCTGGCTACGAGCAGTACTTC
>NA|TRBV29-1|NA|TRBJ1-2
CSVEVVQRLNYGYTF
TGCAGCGTTGAGGTCGTCCAGAGGTTAAACTATGGCTACACCTTC
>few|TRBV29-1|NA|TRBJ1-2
CSAEENYGYTF
TGCAGCGCCGAGGAGAACTATGGCTACACCTTC
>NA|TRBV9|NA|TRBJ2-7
CASSEEGFSVPYEQYF
TGTGCCAGCAGCGAGGAAGGGTTTAGCGTCCCCTACGAGCAGTACTTC
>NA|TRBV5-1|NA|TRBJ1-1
CASSRLGGREAFF
TGCGCCAGCAGCCGTTTGGGTGGGCGGGAAGCTTTCTTT
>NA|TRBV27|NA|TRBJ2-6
CASSLVGGSSAGANVLTF
TGTGCCAGCAGTTTGGTTGGGGGGTCAAGTGCTGGGGCCAACGTCCTGACTTTC
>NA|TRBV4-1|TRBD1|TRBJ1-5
CASSLTFTGGGYSNQPQHF
TGCGCCAGCAGCCTCACATTTACAGGGGGCGGATATAGCAATCAGCCCCAGCATTTT
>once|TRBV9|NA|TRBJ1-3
CASSVAVFGNTIYF
TGTGCCAGCAGCGTAGCGGTTTTTGGAAACACCATATATTTT
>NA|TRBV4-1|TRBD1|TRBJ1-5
CASSQGTGVQPQHF
TGCGCCAGCAGCCAAGGTACAGGGGTGCAGCCCCAGCATTTT
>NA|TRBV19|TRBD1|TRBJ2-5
CASSMLDRGYFGTQYF
TGTGCCAGTAGTATGCTGGACAGGGGGTATTTTGGGACCCAGTACTTC
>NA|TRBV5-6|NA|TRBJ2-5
CASSLARAGDIYQETQYF
TGTGCCAGCAGCTTGGCTAGGGCAGGGGATATTTACCAAGAGACCCAGTACTTC
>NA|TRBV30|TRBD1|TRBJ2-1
CAWSVPLGGGPSHGEQFF
TGTGCCTGGAGTGTACCTCTAGGGGGCGGTCCTTCGCACGGTGAGCAGTTCTTC
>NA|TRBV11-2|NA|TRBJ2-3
CASSPGDTDTQYF
TGTGCCAGCAGCCCTGGAGACACAGATACGCAGTATTTT
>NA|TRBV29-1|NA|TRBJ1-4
CSVESFEGGANEKLFF
TGCAGCGTTGAATCTTTTGAGGGAGGCGCTAATGAAAAACTGTTTTTT
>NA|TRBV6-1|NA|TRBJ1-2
CASSERAGEGYGYTF
TGTGCCAGCAGTGAAAGGGCAGGGGAAGGCTATGGCTACACCTTC
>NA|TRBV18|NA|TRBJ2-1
CASSPLPGSLSYNEQFF
TGTGCCAGCTCACCACTCCCGGGGTCCCTCTCCTACAATGAGCAGTTCTTC
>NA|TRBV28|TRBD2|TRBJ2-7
CASSLVAGGFYEQYF
TGTGCCAGCAGTTTAGTAGCGGGAGGATTCTACGAGCAGTACTTC
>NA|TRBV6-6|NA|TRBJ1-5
CASSYPLGGSNQPQHF
TGTGCCAGCAGTTACCCGCTGGGGGGAAGCAATCAGCCCCAGCATTTT
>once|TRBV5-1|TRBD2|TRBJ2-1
CASSLGGLAGGSSYNEQFF
TGCGCCAGCAGCTTGGGGGGACTAGCGGGAGGAAGCTCCTACAATGAGCAGTTCTTC
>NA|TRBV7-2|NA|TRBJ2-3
CASRMRWGADTQYF
TGTGCCAGCAGGATGCGGTGGGGAGCAGATACGCAGTATTTT
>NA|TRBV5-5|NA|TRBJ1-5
CASSLRRDWNQPQHF
TGTGCCAGCAGCCTACGGCGTGATTGGAATCAGCCCCAGCATTTT
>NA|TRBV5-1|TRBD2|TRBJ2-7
CASSRQTGAGGYEQYF
TGCGCCAGCAGCCGACAGACTGGGGCGGGAGGCTACGAGCAGTACTTC
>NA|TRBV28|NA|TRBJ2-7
CASSLSATTYEQYF
TGTGCCAGCAGTTTATCGGCAACTACCTACGAGCAGTACTTC
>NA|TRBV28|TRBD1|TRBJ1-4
CASSPSGTDNEKLFF
TGTGCCAGCAGTCCCTCCGGGACAGATAATGAAAAACTGTTTTTT
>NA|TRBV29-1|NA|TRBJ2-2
CSVRIGVHTGELFF
TGCAGCGTTCGGATAGGAGTCCACACCGGGGAGCTGTTTTTT
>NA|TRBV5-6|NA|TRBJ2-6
CASSLGFSSGANVLTF
TGTGCCAGCAGCTTGGGATTCAGCTCTGGGGCCAACGTCCTGACTTTC